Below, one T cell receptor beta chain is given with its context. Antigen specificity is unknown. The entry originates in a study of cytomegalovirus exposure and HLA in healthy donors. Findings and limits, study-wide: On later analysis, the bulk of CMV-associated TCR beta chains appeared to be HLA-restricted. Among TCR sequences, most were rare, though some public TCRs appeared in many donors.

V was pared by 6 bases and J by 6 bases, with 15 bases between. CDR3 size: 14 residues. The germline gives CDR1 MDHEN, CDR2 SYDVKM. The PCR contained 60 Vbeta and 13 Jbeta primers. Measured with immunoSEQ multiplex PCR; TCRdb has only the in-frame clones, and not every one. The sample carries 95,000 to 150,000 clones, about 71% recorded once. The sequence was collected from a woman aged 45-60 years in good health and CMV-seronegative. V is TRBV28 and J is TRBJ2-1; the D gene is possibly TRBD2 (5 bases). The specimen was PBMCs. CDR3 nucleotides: TGTGCCAGCAGCCAAAGAGGGCGGCCCAATGAGCAGTTCTTC. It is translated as CASSQRGRPNEQFF. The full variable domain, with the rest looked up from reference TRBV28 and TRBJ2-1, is DVKVTQSSRYLVKRTGEKVFLECVQDMDHENMFWYRQDPGLGLRLIYFSYDVKMKEKGDIPEGYSVSREKKERFSLILESASTNQTSMYLCASSQRGRPNEQFFGPGTRLTVL.